The source of this T cell receptor (beta chain) is a study of cytomegalovirus exposure and HLA in healthy donors. Overall study context: Unique TCRs from HLA-typed donors, 75 million to 100 million of them, were held in an early data release. Of some 400 genotyped donors, about 80% clustered with self-reported Caucasian donors. Broader study findings: Being productive about 90% or about 30% of the time was typical of most TCR beta V segments in an earlier analysis. Excluded were some V segments that proved indistinguishable, including TRBV6-2 and TRBV6-3.

To note about this clone: No antigen is known for it.

Use of 60 Vbeta and 13 Jbeta primers characterized the PCR. The data were produced by immunoSEQ multiplex PCR, yet TCRdb's version contains in-frame clones alone and is incomplete. The data contain approximately 190,000 clones, 84% of them singletons. Germline V gene data show CDR1 as MNHNY and CDR2 as SVGAGI (reference sequence). The CDR3 runs to 14 residues. The V gene lost 10 bases and the J gene lost 0 bases, with 13 bases spanning the gap. The rearrangement uses TRBV6-6 and TRBJ1-3; a weak D match, TRBD1 (5 bases). The sequenced sample was PBMCs. The receptor was isolated from a woman aged 45 to 65 in good health and CMV-seropositive. The CDR3 sequence is CATETDGSGNTIYF. CDR3 bases: TGTGCCACAGAGACAGACGGCTCTGGAAACACCATATATTTT.